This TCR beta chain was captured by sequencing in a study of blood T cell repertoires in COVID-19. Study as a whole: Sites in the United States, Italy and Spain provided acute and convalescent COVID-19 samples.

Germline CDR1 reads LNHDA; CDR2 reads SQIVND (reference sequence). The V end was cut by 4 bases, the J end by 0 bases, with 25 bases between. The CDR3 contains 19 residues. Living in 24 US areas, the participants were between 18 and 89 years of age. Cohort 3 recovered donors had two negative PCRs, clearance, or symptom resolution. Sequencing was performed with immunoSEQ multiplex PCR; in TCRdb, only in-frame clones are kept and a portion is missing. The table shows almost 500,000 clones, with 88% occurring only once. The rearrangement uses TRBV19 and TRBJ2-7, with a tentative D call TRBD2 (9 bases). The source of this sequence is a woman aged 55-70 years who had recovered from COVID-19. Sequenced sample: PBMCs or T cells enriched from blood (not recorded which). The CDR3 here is CASSKTGVLSGGSSYEQYF. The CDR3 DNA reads TGTGCCAGTAGTAAGACAGGGGTTCTTAGCGGGGGCAGCTCCTACGAGCAGTACTTC.